This T cell receptor beta chain was sequenced during a study of shared clonotypes between healthy human individuals. This table comes from immunoSEQ multiplex PCR, and its TCRdb copy is limited to in-frame clones, with some not included. The sample lists roughly 660,000 clones; about 90% were seen once. The trim removed 6 bases at V and 4 bases at J, leaving 6 bases unmatched. The CDR3 length is 13 residues. Germline values: CDR1 SQVTM, CDR2 ANQGSEA. The clonotype originates from a man younger than 30 in good health. Some clones in this sample may be carry-over from other donors' samples. The sample taken for sequencing was memory CD8+ T cells from PBMCs. Specified subset: CD45RO+ cells pooled with CCR7-negative TemRA cells. The V and J genes are TRBV29-1 and TRBJ2-3; the match to TRBD2 covers 8 bases. The CDR3 sequence: CSVVSGGPDTQYF. The CDR3 DNA reads TGCAGCGTAGTGAGCGGGGGCCCAGATACGCAGTATTTT.